These T cell receptor beta chains were read from a single sample in a study of a mutant IDH1 vaccine in newly diagnosed glioma. Profiled with immunoSEQ multiplex PCR; TCRdb holds only in-frame clones, not every one. There are roughly 26,000 clones in the sample; approximately 87% occur only once, and 31% lies in the top ten. Their antigen targets remain unknown. Sample: PBMCs, taken from a glioma patient whose treatment included an IDH1 peptide vaccine. The receptors stem from a man aged 25-45 years with glioma. Each CDR3 is given with its conserved first and last residue. The D gene is left open where the match is weak. The size field is filled for only some rows; it gives once, few, many or a size class.

NA	TRBD1	TRBV7-2	TRBJ1-2	CASSSTGVYGYTF	TGTGCCAGCAGCTCCACAGGGGTGTATGGCTACACCTTC
NA	NA	TRBV30	TRBJ2-7	CAWSGQLRYEQYF	TGTGCCTGGAGTGGCCAGCTGCGCTACGAGCAGTACTTC
few	NA	TRBV2	TRBJ1-4	CASQREDEKLFF	TGTGCCAGTCAACGGGAGGATGAAAAACTGTTTTTT
few	NA	TRBV5-6	TRBJ1-5	CASSFAGINQPQHF	TGTGCCAGCAGCTTTGCAGGGATCAATCAGCCCCAGCATTTT
NA	TRBD1	TRBV2	TRBJ1-1	CASSEGTGLRAFF	TGTGCCAGCAGTGAAGGGACAGGGTTACGCGCTTTCTTT
few	NA	TRBV20-1	TRBJ2-7	CSASKGTGQYF	TGCAGTGCTAGTAAGGGGACCGGGCAGTACTTC
NA	TRBD1	TRBV7-6	TRBJ2-3	CASSLGQGGRTDTQYF	TGTGCCAGCAGCTTAGGACAGGGGGGGCGCACAGATACGCAGTATTTT
NA	NA	TRBV7-6	TRBJ2-1	CASSYGRGDSYNEQFF	TGTGCCAGCAGCTACGGCCGGGGCGACTCCTACAATGAGCAGTTCTTC
NA	NA	TRBV6-1	TRBJ1-5	CASSETYSNQPQHF	TGTGCCAGCAGTGAAACATATAGCAATCAGCCCCAGCATTTT
once	NA	TRBV4-1	TRBJ2-3	CASSQGLGNMADTQYF	TGCGCCAGCAGCCAAGGACTGGGGAATATGGCAGATACGCAGTATTTT
NA	NA	TRBV27	TRBJ1-1	CASSVQGGTEAFF	TGTGCCAGCAGTGTACAGGGAGGGACTGAAGCTTTCTTT
NA	NA	TRBV9	TRBJ2-1	CASSGPELGEQFF	TGTGCCAGCAGCGGACCGGAGCTGGGGGAGCAGTTCTTC
NA	TRBD1	TRBV4-2	TRBJ1-1	CASSRDSRNEGTEAFF	TGTGCCAGCAGCCGGGACAGCCGAAACGAGGGGACTGAAGCTTTCTTT
NA	NA	TRBV5-1	TRBJ1-6	CASSLGGGGETSPLHF	TGCGCCAGCAGCTTGGGAGGGGGGGGCGAAACCTCACCCCTCCACTTT
few	NA	TRBV6-4	TRBJ2-6	CASSDNSGANVLTF	TGTGCCAGCAGTGACAACTCTGGGGCCAACGTCCTGACTTTC
NA	NA	TRBV27	TRBJ1-4	CASSLDAFGDEKLFF	TGTGCCAGCAGCTTGGACGCCTTCGGAGATGAAAAACTGTTTTTT
once	TRBD1	TRBV10-3	TRBJ1-1	CAIRPDRGPYQAFF	TGTGCCATCAGACCCGACAGGGGTCCTTACCAAGCTTTCTTT
once	NA	TRBV7-2	TRBJ1-2	CASSLELGGYGYTF	TGTGCCAGCAGCTTAGAGTTAGGCGGCTATGGCTACACCTTC
NA	TRBD2	TRBV4-1	TRBJ2-2	CASSQLAGGDGELFF	TGCGCCAGCAGCCAACTAGCGGGGGGTGACGGGGAGCTGTTTTTT
once	TRBD1	TRBV30	TRBJ1-3	CAWSPDREGNTIYF	TGTGCCTGGAGTCCCGACAGGGAGGGAAACACCATATATTTT
NA	TRBD1	TRBV13	TRBJ2-1	CASSLFGTGESNEQFF	TGTGCCAGCAGCCTATTCGGGACAGGGGAAAGCAATGAGCAGTTCTTC
NA	NA	TRBV30	TRBJ1-5	CAWSPWGNQPQHF	TGTGCCTGGAGCCCGTGGGGCAATCAGCCCCAGCATTTT
NA	NA	TRBV27	TRBJ1-1	CASSLSAAGLRSTEAFF	TGTGCCAGCAGTTTATCGGCGGCAGGGTTAAGGAGCACTGAAGCTTTCTTT
NA	NA	TRBV30	TRBJ1-2	CAWSRGNANYGYTF	TGTGCCTGGAGTCGGGGGAATGCTAACTATGGCTACACCTTC